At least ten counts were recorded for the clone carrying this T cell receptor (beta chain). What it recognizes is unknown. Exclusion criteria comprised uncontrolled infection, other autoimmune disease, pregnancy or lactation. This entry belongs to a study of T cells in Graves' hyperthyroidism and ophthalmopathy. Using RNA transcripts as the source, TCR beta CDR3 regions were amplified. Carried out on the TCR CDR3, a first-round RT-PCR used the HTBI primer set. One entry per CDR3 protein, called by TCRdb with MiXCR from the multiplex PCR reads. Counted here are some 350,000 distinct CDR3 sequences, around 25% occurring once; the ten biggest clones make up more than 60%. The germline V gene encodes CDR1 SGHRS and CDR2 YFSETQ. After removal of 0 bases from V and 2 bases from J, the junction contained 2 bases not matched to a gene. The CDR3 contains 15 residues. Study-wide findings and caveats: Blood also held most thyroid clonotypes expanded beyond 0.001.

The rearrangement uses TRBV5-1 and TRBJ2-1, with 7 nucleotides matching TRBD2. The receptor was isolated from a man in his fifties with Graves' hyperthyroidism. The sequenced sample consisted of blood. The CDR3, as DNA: TGCGCCAGCAGCTTGGGGGGAGGGACCTACAATGAGCAGTTCTTC. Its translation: CASSLGGGTYNEQFF. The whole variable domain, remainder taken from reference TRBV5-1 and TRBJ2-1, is KAGVTQTPRYLIKTRGQQVTLSCSPISGHRSVSWYQQTPGQGLQFLFEYFSETQRNKGNFPGRFSGRQFSNSRSEMNVSTLELGDSALYLCASSLGGGTYNEQFFGPGTRLTVL.